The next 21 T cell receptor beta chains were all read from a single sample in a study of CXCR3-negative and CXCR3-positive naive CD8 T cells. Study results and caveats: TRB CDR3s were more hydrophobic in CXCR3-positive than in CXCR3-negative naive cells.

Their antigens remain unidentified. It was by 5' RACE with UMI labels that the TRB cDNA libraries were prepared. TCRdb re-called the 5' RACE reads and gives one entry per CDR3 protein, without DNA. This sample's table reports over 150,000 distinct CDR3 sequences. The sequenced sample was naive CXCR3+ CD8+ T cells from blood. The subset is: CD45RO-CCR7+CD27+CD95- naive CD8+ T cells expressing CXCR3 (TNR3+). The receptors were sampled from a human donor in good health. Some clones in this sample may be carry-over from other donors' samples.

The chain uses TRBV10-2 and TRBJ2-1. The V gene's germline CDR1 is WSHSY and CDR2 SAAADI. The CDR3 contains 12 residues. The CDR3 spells CASSESVFEQFF.

This CDR3 is CSARGQGPGELFF. The chain is built from TRBV29-1 and TRBJ2-2; TCRdb lists TRBD1, though no DNA is available to test this call. CDR3 length: 13 amino acids. Germline values: CDR1 SQVTM, CDR2 ANQGSEA.

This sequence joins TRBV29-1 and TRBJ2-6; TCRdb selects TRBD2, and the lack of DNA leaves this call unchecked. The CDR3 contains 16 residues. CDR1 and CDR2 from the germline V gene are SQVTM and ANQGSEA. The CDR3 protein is CSVWGLAGSGANVLTF.

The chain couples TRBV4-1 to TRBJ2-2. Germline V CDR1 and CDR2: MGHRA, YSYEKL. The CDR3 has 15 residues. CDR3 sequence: CASRPDVANTGELFF.

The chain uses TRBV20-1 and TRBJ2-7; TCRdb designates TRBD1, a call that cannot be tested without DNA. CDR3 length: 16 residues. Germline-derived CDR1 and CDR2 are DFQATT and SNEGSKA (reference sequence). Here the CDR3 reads CSARGYRDSEPYEQYF.

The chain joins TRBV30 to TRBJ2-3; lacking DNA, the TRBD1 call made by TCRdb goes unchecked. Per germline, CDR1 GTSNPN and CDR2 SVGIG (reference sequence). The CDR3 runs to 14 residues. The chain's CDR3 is CAWSMGGGTDTQYF. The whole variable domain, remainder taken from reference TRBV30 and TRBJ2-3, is SQTIHQWPATLVQPVGSPLSLECTVEGTSNPNLYWYRQAAGRGLQLLFYSVGIGQISSEVPQNLSASRPQDRQFILSSKKLLLSDSGFYLCAWSMGGGTDTQYFGPGTRLTVL.

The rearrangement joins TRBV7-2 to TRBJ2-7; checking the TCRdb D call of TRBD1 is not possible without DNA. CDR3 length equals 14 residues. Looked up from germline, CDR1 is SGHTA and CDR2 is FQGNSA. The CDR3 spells CASSLADSIYEQYF.

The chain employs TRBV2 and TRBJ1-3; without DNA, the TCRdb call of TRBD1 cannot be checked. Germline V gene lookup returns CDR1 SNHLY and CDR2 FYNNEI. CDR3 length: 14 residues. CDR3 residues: CASRGTGSADTIYF.

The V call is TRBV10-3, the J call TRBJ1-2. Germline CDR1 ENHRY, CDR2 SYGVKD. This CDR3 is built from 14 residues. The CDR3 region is CAISERAGRDGYTF.

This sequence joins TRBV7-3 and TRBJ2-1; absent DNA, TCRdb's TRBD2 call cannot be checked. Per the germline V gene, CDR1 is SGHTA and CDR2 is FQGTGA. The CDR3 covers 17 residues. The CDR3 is CASSPNPSSGRIEGQFF.

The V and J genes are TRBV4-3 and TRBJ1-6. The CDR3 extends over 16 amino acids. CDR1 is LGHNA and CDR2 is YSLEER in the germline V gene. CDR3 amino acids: CASSQSSPATYSPLHF.

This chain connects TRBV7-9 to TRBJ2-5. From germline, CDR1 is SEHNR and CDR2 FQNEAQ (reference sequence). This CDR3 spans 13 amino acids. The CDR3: CASSLGYKETQYF.

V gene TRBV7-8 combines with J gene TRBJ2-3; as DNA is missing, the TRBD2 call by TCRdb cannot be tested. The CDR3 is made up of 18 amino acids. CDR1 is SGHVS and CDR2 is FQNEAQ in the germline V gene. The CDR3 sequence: CASSSTRLAGGPGDTQYF. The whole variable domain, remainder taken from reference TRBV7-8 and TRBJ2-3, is GAGVSQSPRYKVAKRGQDVALRCDPISGHVSLFWYQQALGQGPEFLTYFQNEAQLDKSGLPSDRFFAERPEGSVSTLKIQRTQQEDSAVYLCASSSTRLAGGPGDTQYFGPGTRLTVL.

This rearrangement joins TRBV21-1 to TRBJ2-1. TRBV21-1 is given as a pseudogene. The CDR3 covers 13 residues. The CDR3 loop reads CASSMWRSNEQFF.

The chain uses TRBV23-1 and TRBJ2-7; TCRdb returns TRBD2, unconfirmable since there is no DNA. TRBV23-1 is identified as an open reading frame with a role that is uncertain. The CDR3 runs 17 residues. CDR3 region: CASTKETSGSLLIEQYF.

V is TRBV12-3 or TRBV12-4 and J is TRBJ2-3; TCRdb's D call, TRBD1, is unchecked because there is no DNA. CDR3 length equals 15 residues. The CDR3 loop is CASSFRDTYTDTQYF.

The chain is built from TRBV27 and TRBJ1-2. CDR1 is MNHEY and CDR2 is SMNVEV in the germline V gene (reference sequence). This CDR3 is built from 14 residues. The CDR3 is CASSPAGVNYGYTF.

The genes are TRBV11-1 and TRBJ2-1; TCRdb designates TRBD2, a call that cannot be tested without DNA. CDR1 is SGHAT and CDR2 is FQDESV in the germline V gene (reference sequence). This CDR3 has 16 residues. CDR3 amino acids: CASSLGVSGSYNEQFF.

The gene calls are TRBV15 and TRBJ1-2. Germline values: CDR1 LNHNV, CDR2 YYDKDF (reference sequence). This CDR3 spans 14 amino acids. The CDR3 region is CATSRDLGEDGYTF.

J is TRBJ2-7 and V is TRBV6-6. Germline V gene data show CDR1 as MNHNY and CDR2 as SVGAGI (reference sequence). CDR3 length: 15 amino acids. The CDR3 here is CASSYSATSSYEQYF.

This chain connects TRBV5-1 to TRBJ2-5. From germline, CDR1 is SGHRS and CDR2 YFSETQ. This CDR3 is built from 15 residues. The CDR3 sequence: CASSLAGGAQETQYF.